What follows are 4 T cell receptor beta chains derived from one specimen sequenced in a study of shared clonotypes between healthy human individuals. Measured with immunoSEQ multiplex PCR; TCRdb has only the in-frame clones, and not every one. The sample carries about 1 million clones, roughly 70% recorded once. The sequenced sample was memory CD4+ T cells sorted from blood. Indicated subset: CD45RA-negative fraction. Receptors originate from a man aged 18 to 30 in good health.

The chain joins TRBV6-4 to TRBJ1-5; TRBD1 agrees at 7 bases. Germline V CDR1 and CDR2: MRHNA, SNTAGT. CDR3 length: 13 amino acids. The J segment lost 7 bases and the V segment lost 10 bases, leaving 10 bases of the junction unmatched. Written as DNA, the CDR3 is TGTGCCACCTTGACAGGGTATAAGCAGCCCCAGCATTTT. It specifies CATLTGYKQPQHF.

The chain couples TRBV18 to TRBJ1-2; TRBD1 matches at 7 bases. CDR1 is KGHSH and CDR2 is LQKENI in the germline V gene. J gave up 8 bases and V 3 bases, and 21 bases lay outside the gene matches. The CDR3 length is 18 residues. The CDR3 is CASSPTTGGQLGYVGYTF. The CDR3 coding sequence is TGTGCCAGCTCACCTACTACTGGGGGACAGCTCGGATATGTAGGCTACACCTTC.

The V and J genes are TRBV11-3 and TRBJ2-5; possible D gene TRBD2, 5 bases. The V gene's germline CDR1 is SGHNT and CDR2 YENEEA. This CDR3 spans 14 amino acids. Trimming took 5 bases from V and 5 from J, leaving 15 bases between them. The CDR3 protein is CASSPRSGVETQYF. The CDR3 nucleotides read TGTGCCAGCAGCCCAAGGTCCGGGGTTGAGACCCAGTACTTC.

The genes are TRBV5-1 and TRBJ1-4; D unresolved. The CDR3 is 18 amino acids. Per the germline V gene, CDR1 is SGHRS and CDR2 is YFSETQ. Trimming shortened V by 4 bases and J by 0 bases, and 19 bases separated the two germline ends. The CDR3 nucleotides read TGCGCCAGCAGCACACGCCCCCAGGCACTCGCAACTAATGAAAAACTGTTTTTT. This gives the protein CASSTRPQALATNEKLFF.